The clone carrying this T cell receptor beta chain was picked up one time. Both iRepertoire HTBI primers and Arm-PCR of CDR3 regions were used to build the TCR beta libraries. Each CDR3 protein is one row after TCRdb ran MiXCR on the multiplex PCR reads. The sample contains some 250,000 distinct CDR3 sequences, around 19% of which appear only once. This sample is part of a study of regulatory T cells in long-lasting Graves disease. Time point denoted: newly diagnosed GD, antithyroid drugs for less than 3 months. RNA isolated from PBMCs was used to make the TCR library. The receptor was derived from a female donor with Graves disease. Sequenced here: peripheral blood mononuclear cells (PBMCs), sampled at new diagnosis, from a patient treated with antithyroid drugs.

CDR3 region: CASSENVRALGSPLHF. For the CDR3, the DNA is TGTGCCAGCAGTGAAAATGTCAGGGCCCTAGGATCACCCCTCCACTTT. The chain carries TRBV2 and TRBJ1-6, with a tentative D call TRBD1 (5 bases). With 2 bases removed from V and 10 bases from J, the gap between germline ends came to 18 bases. In germline, CDR1 is SNHLY, CDR2 FYNNEI. The CDR3 extends over 16 amino acids.